Sequencing of this T cell receptor (beta chain) was carried out in a study of blood T cell repertoires in COVID-19 (dated by TCRdb to 2020 to 2021). Study-wide context: Samples from collaborators originated in the United States, Italy and Spain and spanned both the acute and convalescent phases of COVID-19. The prospective study material was composed of cDNA or gDNA derived from T cells, B-cell-depleted T cells, or PBMCs. Subjects who had been exposed to COVID-19, were actively infected with it, or had recovered from it provided the deeply sampled blood TCRbeta repertoires that made up the dataset. A freely available public database, intended as a resource for researchers studying the immune response to SARS-CoV-2, is where the repertoires were released. Samples came from the ongoing ImmuneRACE study (first 160 participants) plus 1,254 subjects from 6 global collaborators. Nearly every sample came with metadata listing a de-identified subject ID, COVID-19 status, age in years and sex. HLA class I and class II types, where available, came from metadata supplied by the sample provider rather than from assay-based typing.

The paper as a whole reports these results and caveats: The quantity of clinical and demographic metadata differed by source and by participant and was supplied without curation.

Participants in the prospective study were enrolled through a virtual design, were aged 18 to 89 years, and lived in fewer than 30 United States geographic areas. In the prospective study, participants were assigned to cohorts based on the clinical history participants reported in a screening survey and a study questionnaire. A participant counted as exposed if, within 2 weeks of entering the study, that participant had been in contact with someone who had a PCR-confirmed or clinician-diagnosed COVID-19 case. Each participant in the prospective study had whole blood, serum and a nasopharyngeal or oropharyngeal swab collected by mobile phlebotomists. Over a roughly 2-month period, participants in the prospective study had the option of providing additional blood draws and questionnaires. Before DNA extraction, prospective study blood samples were shipped either frozen or at room temperature. TCRbeta CDR3 regions were amplified from genomic DNA using the immunoSEQ Assay, a bias-controlled multiplex PCR. Per the original workflow: The number of nucleated cells in each sample was estimated by amplification of reference gene primers within the assay. To quantify the absolute abundance of each unique TCRbeta CDR3 rearrangement, sequence reads were collapsed and filtered. For each sample, productive Simpson clonality was calculated by taking the square root of Simpson's diversity index across productive rearrangements. TCRdb holds this immuneACCESS table with in-frame rearrangements only. Some clones are missing; in checked studies, unresolved V genes explain under half, and the rest has no known cause. Clone size and V and J calls were adopted from that table, with D and trimming inferred from the DNA. The sample profile shows fewer than 200,000 clones; 80% to 85% of them were found once. The ten largest clones capture more than 3% of the sample.

To note about this clone: This receptor's antigen is unknown. No base quality values were provided; no much bigger clone lies one nucleotide off.

Reading the germline V gene gives CDR1 SGHTA and CDR2 FQGNSA. Taken from cysteine to phenylalanine, the CDR3 has 18 residues. This entry keeps only the CDR3 DNA: 54 bases, framed from base 1. For this chain, trimming is 6 bases at the V end and 0 bases at the J end, and the number of junction bases without a gene match is 13. Rearrangement joined TRBV7-2 to TRBJ2-2, with TRBD2 identical over 7 junction bases. The receptor's source is a woman aged 25-40 years who had been exposed to COVID-19. The material sequenced was PBMCs or T cells enriched from blood (not recorded which). The DNA reads TGTGCCAGCAGACCCCCTGCGGGGGACCTCTCGAACACCGGGGAGCTGTTTTTT. Its coded protein is CASRPPAGDLSNTGELFF.